This paragraph covers one T cell receptor (beta chain) sequence. Its antigen remains unidentified. The germline CDR1 and CDR2 sequences are DFQATT and SNEGSKA (reference sequence). Trimming stripped 6 bases from V and 5 bases from J, with 16 bases between. The CDR3 runs to 13 residues. This entry comes from a study of identical twins. Overall study results and limits: Within cord blood, abundant beta clonotypes carried fewer insertions, but memory repertoires showed no such trend.

TCRdb reanalysed the 5' RACE reads using MiXCR and keeps one entry per CDR3 protein. The sample has 450,000 or so distinct CDR3 sequences, approximately 25% seen once. These data also formed part of another study, on T cells expressing NK-cell markers. In that study: Each TCR beta repertoire originated in sorted T cells that were CD3+CD56+NKG2C+, CD3+CD56+NKG2C- or CD3+CD56-NKG2C+. Seven of the eight sequenced donors were classified as HCMV-seropositive, and one was classified as seronegative. Several of the experiments relied on an anti-gamma-delta TCR antibody so that only alpha-beta TCR T cells were sorted.

This clonotype was sampled from a woman under 30 in good health. The specimen was CD4+ T cells sorted from blood. V and J are TRBV20-1 and TRBJ1-1; D unresolved. The CDR3 region has the DNA TGCAGTGCCCGACCGCCGGGGTGGACTGAAGCTTTCTTT. Amino acid sequence: CSARPPGWTEAFF.